The next 22 T cell receptor beta chains were all read from a single sample in a study of T cell responses to AZD1222 COVID-19 vaccine. Assay: immunoSEQ multiplex PCR; the TCRdb copy retains only in-frame clones and omits some. The table lists about 180,000 clones, about 88% of them singletons. Specimen: peripheral blood, collected on day 0 of AZD1222 vaccination. These receptors were collected from an adult in good health.

The chain uses TRBV7-9 and TRBJ1-1; possibly TRBD1 for D (5 bases). CDR1 and CDR2 from the germline V gene are SEHNR and FQNEAQ (reference sequence). This CDR3 is built from 14 residues. Trimming removed 7 bases at V and 4 bases at J, with 16 bases between. This CDR3 reads CASMDRGGGTEAFF. The CDR3 DNA reads as TGTGCCAGCATGGACCGAGGCGGGGGCACTGAAGCTTTCTTT.

This rearrangement joins TRBV13 to TRBJ1-5; D not resolved. This CDR3 contains 16 residues. CDR1 is PRHDT, CDR2 FYEKMQ, per germline (reference sequence). Trimming pared 0 bases from V and 0 bases from J, leaving 9 bases between. In DNA, the CDR3 is TGTGCCAGCAGCTTAGGGCAGTTGTATAGCAATCAGCCCCAGCATTTT. Its protein is CASSLGQLYSNQPQHF. The whole variable domain, remainder taken from reference TRBV13 and TRBJ1-5, is AAGVIQSPRHLIKEKRETATLKCYPIPRHDTVYWYQQGPGQDPQFLISFYEKMQSDKGSIPDRFSAQQFSDYHSELNMSSLELGDSALYFCASSLGQLYSNQPQHFGDGTRLSIL.

This clone showed up just once. The genes are TRBV27 and TRBJ1-2; TRBD1 aligns across 9 bases. Losses at the gene ends were 6 bases for V and 4 bases for J; bases not matched to a gene: 3. Germline CDR1 reads MNHEY; CDR2 reads SMNVEV (reference sequence). The CDR3 spans 13 residues. The CDR3 coding sequence is TGTGCCAGCAGGGACAGGGGAGGCTATGGCTACACCTTC. The encoded protein is CASRDRGGYGYTF.

This clone was observed a handful of times. The chain uses TRBV7-9 and TRBJ1-2; D is unresolved. CDR1 and CDR2 from the germline V gene are SEHNR and FQNEAQ (reference sequence). There are 13 residues in the CDR3. With 0 bases removed from V and 2 bases from J, the gap between germline ends came to 4 bases. The CDR3 DNA reads TGTGCCAGCAGCTTAGCGAGCAACTATGGCTACACCTTC. Protein product: CASSLASNYGYTF.

Of note for this clone: A junction boundary mismatches the germline segment, possibly from a read error. The rearrangement links TRBV28 to TRBJ1-5; no reliable D call. Germline CDR1 is MDHEN and CDR2 is SYDVKM. The CDR3 is 10 amino acids. CDR3 nucleotides: TGTGCCAGCGGGCCAGCGAGTCGTTTTTTC. Translating gives CASGPASRFF.

The CDR3 coding sequence is TGTGCCAGCAGCCGAACTACAGGGGAATCACCCCTCCACTTT. Translation: CASSRTTGESPLHF. The V and J genes are TRBV6-2 or TRBV6-3 and TRBJ1-6, with TRBD1 identical over 7 bases. The CDR3 loop spans 14 amino acids. Germline assignment: CDR1 MNHEY and CDR2 SVGEGT. Trimming at V came to 6 bases and at J to 10 bases, leaving 9 bases not matched to a gene.

The chain joins TRBV5-1 to TRBJ2-5; no reliable D call. The CDR3 contains 13 residues. From germline, CDR1 is SGHRS and CDR2 YFSETQ. Trimming left V 6 bases short and J 5 bases short, with 14 bases between. CDR3 sequence (DNA): TGCGCCAGCACCGACGATTCGGAGGAGACCCAGTACTTC. Its translation is CASTDDSEETQYF. Full variable domain (rest looked up from reference TRBV5-1 and TRBJ2-5): KAGVTQTPRYLIKTRGQQVTLSCSPISGHRSVSWYQQTPGQGLQFLFEYFSETQRNKGNFPGRFSGRQFSNSRSEMNVSTLELGDSALYLCASTDDSEETQYFGPGTRLLVL.

CDR3 region: CASSSGGGEKLFF. DNA of the CDR3: TGTGCCAGCAGTTCGGGGGGCGGTGAAAAACTGTTTTTT. This rearrangement joins TRBV9 to TRBJ1-4; maybe TRBD1 (6 bases). This CDR3 has 13 amino acids. With 5 bases removed from V and 7 bases from J, the gap between germline ends came to 12 bases. Looked up from germline, CDR1 is SGDLS and CDR2 is YYNGEE.

This chain connects TRBV5-1 to TRBJ2-1; 8 positions agree with TRBD1. CDR1 is SGHRS, CDR2 YFSETQ, per germline. Trimming cost V 0 bases and J 3 bases; bases outside gene matches: 5. This CDR3 is built from 16 residues. The CDR3 DNA follows: TGCGCCAGCAGCTTGGGTGGGACAGGATACTACAATGAGCAGTTCTTC. Encoded protein: CASSLGGTGYYNEQFF.

The chain has TRBV12-3 or TRBV12-4 and TRBJ1-2; D remains ambiguous. V gave up 5 bases and J gave up 7 bases, with 14 bases separating them. The CDR3 runs to 13 residues. The CDR3 bases are TGTGCCAGCAGTACCGGCCCTAAGGCTGGCTACACCTTC. This translates into CASSTGPKAGYTF.

This sequence joins TRBV6-2 or TRBV6-3 and TRBJ1-2; 7 nucleotides agree with TRBD1. The CDR3 runs to 15 residues. V was pared by 6 bases and J by 2 bases, with 9 bases of the junction left unmatched. The V gene's germline CDR1 is MNHEY and CDR2 SVGEGT. The CDR3 region is CASSPSWTGNYGYTF. CDR3 DNA sequence: TGTGCCAGCAGCCCTAGCTGGACAGGAAACTATGGCTACACCTTC.

This sequence joins TRBV7-2 and TRBJ2-3; 8 nucleotides agree with TRBD2. This CDR3 contains 17 residues. The V gene's germline CDR1 is SGHTA and CDR2 FQGNSA. J gave up 3 bases and V 3 bases, and 11 bases lay outside the gene matches. CDR3: CASSLYRRVAGTDTQYF. The CDR3 DNA follows: TGTGCCAGCAGCTTGTACAGGAGGGTAGCGGGGACAGATACGCAGTATTTT.

The rearrangement uses TRBV5-1 and TRBJ1-2; 7 bases match TRBD1. The ends lost 0 bases at V and 3 bases at J; junction bases unmatched: 14. This CDR3 contains 18 residues. In germline, CDR1 is SGHRS, CDR2 YFSETQ. The CDR3 sequence is CASSLEGRGTVSHYGYTF. In DNA form, the CDR3 reads TGCGCCAGCAGCTTGGAGGGACGTGGGACAGTATCCCACTATGGCTACACCTTC. The full variable domain, in which reference TRBV5-1 and TRBJ1-2 provide the parts outside the CDR3, is KAGVTQTPRYLIKTRGQQVTLSCSPISGHRSVSWYQQTPGQGLQFLFEYFSETQRNKGNFPGRFSGRQFSNSRSEMNVSTLELGDSALYLCASSLEGRGTVSHYGYTFGSGTRLTVV.

The chain recombines TRBV29-1 with TRBJ2-5; D is uncertain. V lost 4 bases and J lost 5, with 8 bases in between. Looked up from germline, CDR1 is SQVTM and CDR2 is ANQGSEA. The CDR3 covers 11 residues. The chain's CDR3 is CSVGMGETQYF. The CDR3 DNA reads TGCAGCGTTGGTATGGGGGAGACCCAGTACTTC.

The chain couples TRBV19 to TRBJ1-5, with D maybe TRBD1 (6 bases). The CDR3 runs to 15 residues. The germline V and J ends were trimmed by 6 bases and 1 base, with 13 bases remaining between them. In germline, CDR1 is LNHDA, CDR2 SQIVND (reference sequence). CDR3 coding DNA: TGTGCCAGTAGAGTACAGGGAGTGAGCAATCAGCCCCAGCATTTT. Translating gives CASRVQGVSNQPQHF.

Concerning this clone: Other DNA sequences in the same sample also yield this CDR3. The chain has TRBV9 and TRBJ1-1; D uncertain. Trimming took off 1 base at V and 1 base at J, with 8 bases between the two ends. Germline V lookup: CDR1 SGDLS, CDR2 YYNGEE. This CDR3 region has 14 residues. CDR3: CASSVLTENTEAFF. CDR3 nucleotide sequence: TGTGCCAGCAGCGTACTAACCGAGAACACTGAAGCTTTCTTT.

The chain uses TRBV28 and TRBJ1-2; 8 nucleotides align to TRBD1. V lost 1 base, J lost 6 bases, and 4 bases stayed unmatched. CDR1 MDHEN and CDR2 SYDVKM come from the germline V gene. This CDR3 contains 14 residues. CDR3: CASSLSGGVNGYTF. CDR3 sequence (DNA): TGTGCCAGCAGTTTATCAGGGGGCGTGAATGGCTACACCTTC.

The chain links TRBV28 to TRBJ2-1, with D tentatively TRBD2 (6 bases). V dropped 5 bases and J dropped 7 bases, with 21 bases sitting between them. The CDR3 is 16 amino acids. Per the germline V gene, CDR1 is MDHEN and CDR2 is SYDVKM. CDR3 nucleotide sequence: TGTGCCAGCAGTCACCTTACTAGGCGGGGATCTAATGAGCAGTTCTTC. Residues: CASSHLTRRGSNEQFF. The full variable domain, its missing parts supplied by reference TRBV28 and TRBJ2-1, is DVKVTQSSRYLVKRTGEKVFLECVQDMDHENMFWYRQDPGLGLRLIYFSYDVKMKEKGDIPEGYSVSREKKERFSLILESASTNQTSMYLCASSHLTRRGSNEQFFGPGTRLTVL.

The rearrangement links TRBV28 to TRBJ1-6; D gene uncertain. This CDR3 has 14 amino acids. Germline lookup yields CDR1 MDHEN and CDR2 SYDVKM. V dropped 7 bases and J dropped 0 bases, with 7 bases sitting between them. CDR3 amino acids: CASKLNSYNSPLHF. In DNA form, the CDR3 reads TGTGCCAGCAAGCTGAACTCCTATAATTCACCCCTCCACTTT.

Concerning this clone: In the same sample, other DNA sequences code for this CDR3. The V gene is TRBV19, the J gene TRBJ1-4; 7 bases are shared with TRBD1. V was pared by 6 bases and J by 4 bases, with 5 bases of the junction left unmatched. Germline CDR1 is LNHDA and CDR2 is SQIVND (reference sequence). The CDR3 has 14 residues. In DNA, the CDR3 is TGTGCCAGTAGCCCGGGACAGAATAATGAAAAACTGTTTTTT. Translation gives CASSPGQNNEKLFF.

This clone was observed once. V and J are TRBV9 and TRBJ1-4, with TRBD1 matching 7 bases. V shed 4 bases, J shed 4 bases, and the junction held 7 bases outside the gene matches. This CDR3 spans 15 amino acids. The germline V gene encodes CDR1 SGDLS and CDR2 YYNGEE. The CDR3 is CASSFAGGVNEKLFF. The CDR3 DNA follows: TGTGCCAGCAGCTTCGCAGGGGGAGTTAATGAAAAACTGTTTTTT. The complete variable domain, with remaining parts taken from reference TRBV9 and TRBJ1-4, reads DSGVTQTPKHLITATGQRVTLRCSPRSGDLSVYWYQQSLDQGLQFLIQYYNGEERAKGNILERFSAQQFPDLHSELNLSSLELGDSALYFCASSFAGGVNEKLFFGSGTQLSVL.

V and J are TRBV7-3 and TRBJ2-7; 10 bases are a match to TRBD2. The V and J ends lost 1 base and 0 bases, in that order; junction bases with no gene match: 6. The CDR3 runs 17 residues. Germline assignment: CDR1 SGHTA and CDR2 FQGTGA. CDR3 residues: CASSLMQVAGGSYEQYF. The DNA for the CDR3 is TGTGCCAGCAGCTTAATGCAGGTAGCGGGGGGCTCCTACGAGCAGTACTTC.